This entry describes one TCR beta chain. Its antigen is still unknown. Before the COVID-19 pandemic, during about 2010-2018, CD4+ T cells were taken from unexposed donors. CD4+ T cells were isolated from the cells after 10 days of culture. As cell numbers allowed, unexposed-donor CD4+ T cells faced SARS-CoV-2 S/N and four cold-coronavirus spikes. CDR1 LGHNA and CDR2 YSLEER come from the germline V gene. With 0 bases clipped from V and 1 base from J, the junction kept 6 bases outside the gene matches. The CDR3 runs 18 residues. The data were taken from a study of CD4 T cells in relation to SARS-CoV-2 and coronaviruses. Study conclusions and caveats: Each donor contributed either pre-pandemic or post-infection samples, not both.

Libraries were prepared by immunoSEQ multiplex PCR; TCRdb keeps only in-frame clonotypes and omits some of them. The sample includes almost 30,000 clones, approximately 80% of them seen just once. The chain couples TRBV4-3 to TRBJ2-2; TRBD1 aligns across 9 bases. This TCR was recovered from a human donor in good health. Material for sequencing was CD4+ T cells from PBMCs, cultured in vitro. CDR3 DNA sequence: TGCGCCAGCAGCCAAGAAGGACAGGGGCGACTGAACACCGGGGAGCTGTTTTTT. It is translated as CASSQEGQGRLNTGELFF.